Below, 5 T cell receptor beta chains from the same sample are listed, as sequenced in a study of cytomegalovirus exposure and HLA in healthy donors. PCR amplification relied on 60 Vbeta primers (plus 13 Jbeta primers). Libraries were prepared by immunoSEQ multiplex PCR; TCRdb keeps only in-frame clonotypes and omits some of them. The repertoire has about 130,000 clones, 80% to 85% of them found once; the top ten carry approximately 0.97%. The sequenced sample was PBMCs. These receptors all come from a human donor in good health.

This clone occurred once. The rearrangement links TRBV27 to TRBJ2-2, with 15 bases matching TRBD2. CDR1 and CDR2 from the germline V gene are MNHEY and SMNVEV (reference sequence). The V and J ends lost 2 bases and 6 bases, in that order; junction bases with no gene match: 7. The CDR3 is 18 amino acids. The chain's CDR3 is CASSLIGLAGGRAGELFF. The CDR3 DNA sequence: TGTGCCAGCAGTTTAATTGGACTAGCGGGGGGGCGTGCCGGGGAGCTGTTTTTT.

This clone has more than one count but fewer than ten. The DNA for the CDR3 is TGTGCCAGCAGCCCCCTTCGTGGAGGGCCGTCCGGGGCCCAGTACTTC. It translates to CASSPLRGGPSGAQYF. The chain has TRBV27 and TRBJ2-5; D might be TRBD2 (6 bases). Trimming stripped 6 bases from V and 9 bases from J, with 26 bases between. This CDR3 region has 16 residues. Per germline, CDR1 MNHEY and CDR2 SMNVEV (reference sequence).

The chain links TRBV4-1 to TRBJ2-7, with D uncertain. The CDR3 runs to 13 residues. V was cut by 0 bases and J by 3 bases, with 6 bases left in between. Germline CDR1 MGHRA, CDR2 YSYEKL. Written as DNA, the CDR3 is TGCGCCAGCAGCCAAGATCGGAGCTACGAGCAGTACTTC. Translated, it gives CASSQDRSYEQYF.

The chain links TRBV19 to TRBJ2-7, with 8 bases that match TRBD1. The length of the CDR3 is 15 residues. Germline V lookup: CDR1 LNHDA, CDR2 SQIVND (reference sequence). V trimming: 7 bases; J trimming: 0 bases; junction bases outside the gene matches: 8. DNA for the CDR3: TGTGCCAGTAAATACGGGACAGGAAGCTCCTACGAGCAGTACTTC. Its translation is CASKYGTGSSYEQYF.

This clone came up a few times. V gene TRBV6-5 combines with J gene TRBJ1-5, with no clear D. Trimming took 5 bases from V and 2 from J, leaving 13 bases between them. Germline CDR1 and CDR2: MNHEY and SVGAGI. This CDR3 is built from 15 residues. CDR3 region: CASSAREEGNQPQHF. CDR3 in DNA: TGTGCCAGCAGTGCCCGGGAGGAGGGCAATCAGCCCCAGCATTTT.